Below are 4 T cell receptor beta chains sequenced from a single sample in a study of blood T cells in healthy people across ages. A J-beta primer mix and a sample-barcoded 5' primer were used in a second PCR of roughly 7 to 12 cycles. One entry per CDR3 protein, called by TCRdb with MiXCR from the 5' RACE reads. The sample lists some 1.8 million distinct CDR3 sequences; about 39% were seen once. The sample consisted of blood. The receptor source for this set is a human donor in good health.

This clonotype turned up a few times. The gene calls are TRBV28 and TRBJ1-6; D is uncertain. Germline-derived CDR1 and CDR2 are MDHEN and SYDVKM. V lost 3 bases to trimming and J lost 5 bases, with 11 bases between them. This CDR3 comprises 15 residues. The CDR3 here is CASSFLAADNSPLHF. DNA of the CDR3: TGTGCCAGCAGTTTTTTAGCCGCTGATAATTCACCCCTCCACTTT.

This clonotype has a handful of counts. J is TRBJ2-1 and V is TRBV20-1; D tentatively fits TRBD1 or TRBD2 (5 bases each). V was pared by 3 bases and J by 4 bases, with 19 bases between. This CDR3 spans 16 amino acids. Germline assignment: CDR1 DFQATT and CDR2 SNEGSKA (reference sequence). The CDR3 sequence is CSARTPLGAGYNEQFF. Here the CDR3 DNA reads TGCAGTGCTAGGACCCCCCTCGGGGCTGGATACAATGAGCAGTTCTTC.

Only one count was recorded for this clonotype. CDR3 residues: CASTPSMGGVIAVRQFF. In DNA form, the CDR3 reads TGTGCCAGCACCCCTAGCATGGGCGGGGTCATCGCGGTGCGGCAGTTCTTC. The rearrangement links TRBV27 to TRBJ2-1; tentatively, D is TRBD2 (6 bases). The length of the CDR3 is 17 residues. CDR1 MNHEY and CDR2 SMNVEV come from the germline V gene (reference sequence). The V gene lost 7 bases and the J gene lost 12 bases, with 31 bases spanning the gap.

The chain joins TRBV29-1 to TRBJ2-4; D could derive from TRBD1 or TRBD2 (5 bases each). Per germline, CDR1 SQVTM and CDR2 ANQGSEA. Between the trimmed V and J ends, which lost 7 bases and 13 bases, there was a span of 26 bases. There are 14 residues in the CDR3. The CDR3 loop is CSGMGRATYNEQYF. DNA for the CDR3: TGCAGCGGGATGGGGCGGGCCACCTACAATGAGCAGTACTTC. Full variable domain (missing parts from reference TRBV29-1 and TRBJ2-4): SAVISQKPSRDICQRGTSLTIQCQVDSQVTMMFWYRQQPGQSLTLIATANQGSEATYESGFVIDKFPISRPNLTFSTLTVSNMSPEDSSIYLCSGMGRATYNEQYFGAGTRLSVL.